This TCR beta chain was identified in a study of CD4+ T cells in melanoma. Study outcomes and limitations: In melanoma, neoantigen-specific CD4+ T cells reportedly differed in differentiation state.

Of note for this clone: Its antigen remains unidentified.

Clones were sequenced by immunoSEQ multiplex PCR, and TCRdb holds only the in-frame ones, with some missing. This table holds approximately 20,000 clones, just under 80% found once. The clonotype originates from a human donor with melanoma.

Written as DNA, the CDR3 is TGTGCCAGTAGAGCGAATCTGGGTTTCTCCTACGAGCAGTACTTC. It specifies CASRANLGFSYEQYF. V is TRBV19 and J is TRBJ2-7, with D uncertain. With 6 bases removed from V and 0 bases from J, the gap between germline ends came to 15 bases. Germline V CDR1 and CDR2: LNHDA, SQIVND (reference sequence). CDR3 size: 15 residues.